The T cell receptor beta chain under discussion was sequenced for a study of T cells in Graves' hyperthyroidism and ophthalmopathy. The study, taken as a whole, reports: For ophthalmopathy, model prediction preceded onset by a median roughly 6.3 months.

This clonotype has a handful of counts. The antigen remains undetermined. Patients aged 18 to 65 had newly diagnosed hyperthyroidism lasting under 2 months. PBMCs came from over 8.5 ml fresh peripheral blood. V was clipped by 8 bases and J by 3 bases; unmatched bases: 8. Germline V gives CDR1 ENHRY, CDR2 SYGVKD. This CDR3 is built from 14 residues. RNA transcripts were the template for amplifying TCR beta CDR3 regions. Initially, a first-round RT-PCR of the TCR CDR3 employed the HTBI primer set. One entry per CDR3 protein, called by TCRdb with MiXCR from the multiplex PCR reads. The repertoire includes under 750,000 distinct CDR3 sequences, approximately 18% of them detected once, and about a sixth sits in the top ten.

This clonotype originated in a woman between 50 and 59 years old with Graves' hyperthyroidism that later progressed to Graves' ophthalmopathy. The material sequenced was blood. The V gene is TRBV10-3, the J gene TRBJ2-7, with 9 bases aligning to TRBD1. The CDR3 protein is CAIGKDRGVYEQYF. CDR3 sequence (DNA): TGTGCCATCGGGAAGGACAGGGGAGTCTACGAGCAGTACTTC.